This TCR beta chain was sequenced during a study of blood T cell repertoires in COVID-19. About the research overall: The United States, Italy and Spain provided the acute and convalescent COVID-19 samples.

Trimming at V came to 5 bases and at J to 1 base, leaving 5 bases not matched to a gene. The CDR3 contains 16 residues. CDR1 is MGHRA and CDR2 is YSYEKL in the germline V gene. In the source study's methods: Reference gene primer amplification gave nucleated cell count estimates. Produced via immunoSEQ multiplex PCR; TCRdb's table is partial and in-frame only. V and J calls and clone size are given by that table; D and trimming were obtained from the DNA. The sample carries 300,000 to 400,000 clones, 80% to 90% recorded once. The source is a man in his thirties or forties with active or convalescent COVID-19. Sequencing used peripheral blood. The chain is built from TRBV4-1 and TRBJ2-1; TRBD1 agrees at 10 bases. CDR3 nucleotides: TGCGCCAGCAGCTTCCGGGACAGGGGTTCCTACAATGAGCAGTTCTTC. Translated, it gives CASSFRDRGSYNEQFF.